Given below is one TCR beta chain in context. This entry belongs to a study of cytomegalovirus exposure and HLA in healthy donors. The CDR3 loop spans 15 amino acids. J lost 11 bases, V lost 6 bases, and 17 bases had no gene match. Germline V gene sequence: CDR1 MRHNA, CDR2 SNTAGT. A multiplex PCR was run with 60 Vbeta primers and 13 Jbeta primers. Sequencing was performed with immunoSEQ multiplex PCR; in TCRdb, only in-frame clones are kept and a portion is missing. With about 34,000 clones in the sample, the ten largest clones hold more than 3%. The J gene is TRBJ2-3, the V gene TRBV6-4; 7 positions match TRBD2. The clonotype comes from a woman aged 35 to 49 in good health and CMV-seropositive. Sequenced material: PBMCs. The CDR3 loop reads CASSLRSGGLFQQYF. Written as DNA, the CDR3 is TGTGCCAGCAGCCTTCGGTCGGGAGGTCTATTTCAGCAGTATTTT.